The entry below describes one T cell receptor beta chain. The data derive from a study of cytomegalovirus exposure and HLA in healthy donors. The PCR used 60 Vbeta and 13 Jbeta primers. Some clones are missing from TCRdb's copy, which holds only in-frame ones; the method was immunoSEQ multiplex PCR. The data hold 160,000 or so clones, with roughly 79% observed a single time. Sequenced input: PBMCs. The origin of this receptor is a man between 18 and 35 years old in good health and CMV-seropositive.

The CDR3 sequence: CASSFTSGSVGAETQYF. The CDR3 nucleotides read TGTGCCAGCAGCTTTACCAGCGGGAGTGTGGGCGCGGAGACCCAGTACTTC. The J gene is TRBJ2-5, the V gene TRBV5-6, with TRBD2 matching 8 bases. Looked up from germline, CDR1 is SGHDT and CDR2 is YYEEEE. With 2 bases clipped from V and 5 bases from J, the junction kept 14 bases outside the gene matches. The CDR3 runs 17 residues.